The rows below give T cell receptor beta chains drawn from one sample of a study of blood T cells in healthy people across ages. TCRdb re-called the 5' RACE reads with MiXCR, one entry per CDR3 protein. The data hold 910,000 or so distinct CDR3 sequences, with around 54% observed a single time. Sequencing was carried out using blood. Source of these receptors: a woman aged 55-70 years in good health. Both conserved end residues are part of each CDR3. D genes are given only for firm matches. Clone size is given for some rows only: seen once, a few or many times, or a class if the clone is expanded.

>TRBJ2-3|-|20|TRBV27|few
CASSLLTTARGFTSTDTQYF
TGTGCCAGCAGTTTACTCACAACCGCCCGGGGGTTCACTAGCACAGATACGCAGTATTTT
>TRBJ2-1|-|16|TRBV4-3|-
CASSQDEGRGRNEQFF
TGCGCCAGCAGCCAAGATGAAGGCAGGGGTAGGAATGAGCAGTTCTTC
>TRBJ1-1|TRBD1|13|TRBV5-1|-
CASSSQTGGSAFF
TGCGCCAGCAGCTCACAGACAGGGGGCTCAGCTTTCTTT
>TRBJ2-7|TRBD2|16|TRBV6-5|-
CASSPIAAGRGRGQYF
TGTGCCAGCAGCCCCATTGCGGCAGGGAGGGGACGTGGGCAGTACTTC
>TRBJ2-5|TRBD1|12|TRBV24-1|-
CATARGPETQYF
TGTGCCACGGCCAGGGGGCCTGAGACCCAGTACTTC
>TRBJ2-5|TRBD2|16|TRBV24-1|-
CATSDPIAGPWNEQYF
TGTGCCACCAGTGATCCGATAGCGGGACCCTGGAATGAGCAGTACTTC
>TRBJ1-4|-|16|TRBV28|-
CASRHRGIKANEKLFF
TGTGCCAGCAGACACCGGGGGATAAAGGCTAATGAAAAACTGTTTTTT
>TRBJ2-5|-|16|TRBV5-1|-
CASSLEGFGGQETQYF
TGCGCCAGCAGCTTGGAAGGTTTCGGGGGCCAAGAGACCCAGTACTTC
>TRBJ2-7|-|14|TRBV4-3|few
CASSQDILSYEQYF
TGCGCCAGCAGCCAAGATATCCTCTCCTACGAGCAGTACTTC
>TRBJ2-7|TRBD2|15|TRBV4-2|few
CASSLKREGPDEQYF
TGTGCCAGCAGCCTAAAGCGGGAGGGCCCCGATGAGCAGTACTTC
>TRBJ2-3|TRBD2|16|TRBV4-2|-
CASSQVVAGTTDTQYF
TGTGCCAGCAGCCAAGTGGTAGCGGGAACCACAGATACGCAGTATTTT
>TRBJ1-1|-|12|TRBV5-1|-
CASSAVNTEAFF
TGCGCCAGCAGCGCCGTAAACACTGAAGCTTTCTTT
>TRBJ2-1|-|14|TRBV28|-
CASRTPDSTYEQFF
TGTGCCAGCCGAACACCCGACAGTACCTACGAGCAGTTCTTC
>TRBJ2-1|-|17|TRBV6-2/TRBV6-3|-
CASSSFRDRYTYNEQFF
TGTGCCAGCAGTTCCTTCCGGGACCGCTATACATACAATGAGCAGTTCTTC
>TRBJ2-7|-|13|TRBV11-1|few
CASSSGLTGEQYF
TGTGCCAGCAGCTCGGGATTAACAGGCGAGCAGTACTTC
>TRBJ2-3|TRBD2|13|TRBV29-1|-
CSGTSGNSDTQYF
TGCAGCGGGACTAGCGGGAATTCGGATACGCAGTATTTT
>TRBJ1-6|TRBD1|16|TRBV4-2|-
CASSRKQGANNSPLHF
TGTGCCAGCAGCAGAAAACAGGGGGCGAATAATTCACCCCTCCACTTT
>TRBJ2-7|-|16|TRBV7-9|few
CASSLLGRGPPYEQYF
TGTGCCAGCAGCTTACTAGGCAGGGGTCCCCCCTACGAGCAGTACTTC
>TRBJ2-5|-|12|TRBV18|-
CASSKPSETQYF
TGTGCCAGCTCCAAGCCATCAGAGACCCAGTACTTC
>TRBJ1-4|-|14|TRBV28|-
CASTAWVANEKLFF
TGTGCCAGCACCGCGTGGGTGGCTAATGAAAAACTGTTTTTT
>TRBJ2-1|TRBD2|16|TRBV4-3|-
CASSHLKRGSYNEQFF
TGCGCCAGCAGCCACCTCAAGCGGGGCTCCTACAATGAGCAGTTCTTC
>TRBJ2-7|-|15|TRBV18|-
CASSPTTGAQYEQYF
TGTGCCAGCTCACCGACGACAGGAGCCCAATACGAGCAGTACTTC
>TRBJ2-1|-|13|TRBV7-2|-
CASSSFRNNEQFF
TGTGCCAGCAGCTCCTTCAGGAACAATGAGCAGTTCTTC
>TRBJ1-5|-|15|TRBV7-8|-
CASTMAGSANQPQHF
TGTGCCAGCACCATGGCAGGTTCCGCTAATCAGCCCCAGCATTTT
>TRBJ2-5|-|13|TRBV7-2|-
CASSLVASKTQYF
TGTGCCAGCAGCTTAGTGGCGAGCAAGACCCAGTACTTC
>TRBJ2-6|-|14|TRBV20-1|few
CSASHYFGANVLTF
TGCAGTGCTAGCCACTATTTTGGGGCCAACGTCCTGACTTTC
>TRBJ2-7|TRBD1|16|TRBV27|-
CASSLRGQGFRYEQYF
TGTGCCAGCAGTTTAAGAGGACAGGGGTTTAGGTACGAGCAGTACTTC
>TRBJ2-2|TRBD2|17|TRBV7-2|-
CASSPPGLAGGSGELFF
TGTGCCAGCAGCCCACCGGGACTAGCGGGAGGGTCCGGGGAGCTGTTTTTT
>TRBJ2-7|-|15|TRBV27|-
CASSFSGGMIHEQYF
TGTGCCAGCAGTTTTAGTGGAGGGATGATCCACGAGCAGTACTTC
>TRBJ2-4|-|13|TRBV15|many
CATTRDLSNIQYF
TGTGCCACCACCCGGGACTTATCAAACATTCAGTACTTC
>TRBJ2-6|-|17|TRBV20-1|-
CSARDRQDYSGANVLTF
TGCAGTGCTAGAGACCGACAGGACTATTCTGGGGCCAACGTCCTGACTTTC
>TRBJ2-5|-|15|TRBV7-2|-
CASSQGARSRETQYF
TGTGCCAGCAGCCAAGGGGCCCGCTCCAGGGAGACCCAGTACTTC
>TRBJ2-3|-|13|TRBV18|few
CASSPLMSDTQYF
TGTGCCAGCTCACCTTTAATGTCAGATACGCAGTATTTT
>TRBJ2-5|-|15|TRBV6-1|-
CASSEIWGMLETQYF
TGTGCCAGCAGTGAAATTTGGGGAATGCTAGAGACCCAGTACTTC
>TRBJ1-2|TRBD1|14|TRBV28|-
CATTTGPNLGGYTF
TGTGCCACCACGACAGGGCCCAACTTGGGTGGCTACACCTTC
>TRBJ1-2|-|13|TRBV20-1|many
CSARDSRVRGYTF
TGCAGTGCTAGAGATAGTAGGGTTCGTGGCTACACCTTC
>TRBJ2-5|-|13|TRBV16|few
CASSQPLEETQYF
TGTGCCAGCAGCCAACCCCTAGAAGAGACCCAGTACTTC
>TRBJ2-5|-|16|TRBV4-2|-
CASSQERSRGVETQYF
TGTGCCAGCAGCCAAGAGAGGTCCCGGGGTGTCGAGACCCAGTACTTC
>TRBJ2-7|TRBD1|14|TRBV14|-
CASSHGQGLHEQYF
TGTGCCAGCAGCCACGGACAGGGTCTCCACGAGCAGTACTTC
>TRBJ2-3|TRBD2|14|TRBV20-1|-
CSASPGGHTDTQYF
TGCAGTGCTAGCCCGGGAGGCCACACAGATACGCAGTATTTT
>TRBJ2-5|-|14|TRBV7-2|few
CASSPSGSQETQYF
TGTGCCAGCAGCCCCTCGGGCAGCCAAGAGACCCAGTACTTC
>TRBJ1-2|-|17|TRBV28|-
CASSTDLLTFPLNGYTF
TGTGCCAGCAGTACCGATCTCCTAACCTTCCCACTCAATGGCTACACCTTC
>TRBJ2-7|-|14|TRBV20-1|-
CSARRHSGPYEQYF
TGCAGTGCTAGGAGGCACAGTGGCCCCTACGAGCAGTACTTC
>TRBJ2-1|-|13|TRBV18|once
CASSPAQLREQFF
TGTGCCAGCTCACCAGCACAGCTCCGAGAGCAGTTCTTC
>TRBJ2-2|-|14|TRBV18|few
CASSARRDTGELFF
TGTGCCAGCTCAGCACGTCGCGACACCGGGGAGCTGTTTTTT
>TRBJ2-3|-|16|TRBV28|-
CASSLLPGSSTDTQYF
TGTGCCAGCAGTTTATTACCAGGGTCTAGCACAGATACGCAGTATTTT
>TRBJ1-2|-|15|TRBV4-1|few
CASSQDSDRIYGYTF
TGCGCCAGCAGCCAAGATTCTGACAGAATTTATGGCTACACCTTC
>TRBJ2-7|-|14|TRBV9|-
CASSADGRSYEQYF
TGTGCCAGCAGCGCAGATGGACGGAGCTACGAGCAGTACTTC
>TRBJ1-2|-|15|TRBV15|-
CATSREGGPLSGYTF
TGTGCCACCAGCAGAGAGGGGGGACCTCTTAGTGGCTACACCTTC
>TRBJ2-1|-|14|TRBV7-9|-
CASSTTHSYNEQFF
TGTGCCAGCAGCACCACACACTCCTACAATGAGCAGTTCTTC
>TRBJ2-5|-|12|TRBV7-9|-
CASGQLGNEQYF
TGTGCCAGCGGCCAACTTGGCAATGAGCAGTACTTC
>TRBJ2-5|TRBD2|14|TRBV20-1|-
CSAPLAGGGDEQYF
TGCAGTGCCCCACTAGCGGGGGGTGGGGATGAGCAGTACTTC
>TRBJ2-3|TRBD1|13|TRBV28|-
CASSLPGTGVSYF
TGTGCCAGCAGTTTACCCGGGACAGGGGTGTCGTATTTT
>TRBJ1-5|-|13|TRBV7-9|-
CASSPTPNQPQHF
TGTGCCAGCAGCCCTACGCCCAATCAGCCCCAGCATTTT
>TRBJ2-7|TRBD2|17|TRBV27|-
CASSFPIAGEAYNEQYF
TGTGCCAGCAGTTTCCCAATAGCGGGAGAGGCCTACAATGAGCAGTACTTC